Listed here are 8 T cell receptor beta chains from one sample, sequenced in a study of graft-versus-host responses after intestinal transplantation. Plating combined about 200,000 CFSE-labeled responder cells with about 200,000 irradiated, violet-dye-labeled stimulator cells. Data came from immunoSEQ multiplex PCR; TCRdb stores just in-frame clones and leaves some out. This sample has approximately 23,000 clones, with around two fifths found just once. The sample in question was alloreactive CD8+ T cells from a mixed lymphocyte reaction culture, obtained before transplantation. Described subset: CFSE-low proliferating T cells sorted from approximately six-day pre-transplant mixed lymphocyte reaction (GvH or HvG direction). The receptors were sampled from a human patient who was an organ donor for intestinal transplantation.

V is TRBV29-1 and J is TRBJ1-2; 10 nucleotides align to TRBD1. Trimming cost V 1 base and J 7 bases; bases outside gene matches: 6. The CDR3 is made up of 14 amino acids. Germline V lookup: CDR1 SQVTM, CDR2 ANQGSEA. In DNA form, the CDR3 reads TGCAGCGTTGAAGGGGAGGGACAGGGGTGTGGCTACACCTTC. Protein product: CSVEGEGQGCGYTF.

This clone was picked up one time. This sequence joins TRBV5-4 and TRBJ2-1, with D tentatively TRBD2 (6 bases). V gave up 1 base and J gave up 0 bases, with 14 bases separating them. CDR3 size: 17 residues. Germline V gene data show CDR1 as SGHNT and CDR2 as YYREEE (reference sequence). The CDR3 DNA reads TGTGCCAGCAGCTTGCCCCAGGGAGGCCGCTCCTACAATGAGCAGTTCTTC. Translation: CASSLPQGGRSYNEQFF.

This chain links TRBV6-5 with TRBJ2-7, with D possibly being TRBD1 (5 bases). CDR1 and CDR2 from the germline V gene are MNHEY and SVGAGI. The length of the CDR3 is 13 residues. V dropped 2 bases and J dropped 3 bases, with 8 bases sitting between them. CDR3 sequence reads: CASSYGADYEQYF. CDR3 DNA sequence: TGTGCCAGCAGTTACGGGGCAGACTACGAGCAGTACTTC.

The chain carries TRBV13 and TRBJ2-5, with D perhaps matching TRBD1 or TRBD2 (5 bases each). V lost 5 bases to trimming and J lost 1 base, with 8 bases between them. The CDR3 is 13 residues long. The V gene's germline CDR1 is PRHDT and CDR2 FYEKMQ (reference sequence). The CDR3 region has the DNA TGTGCCAGCAGCCCGGGACCCCAAGAGACCCAGTACTTC. Amino acids: CASSPGPQETQYF.

The V gene is TRBV7-9, the J gene TRBJ1-1; no reliable D call. Germline CDR1 SEHNR, CDR2 FQNEAQ (reference sequence). Trimming stripped 2 bases from V and 9 bases from J, with 10 bases between. The CDR3 covers 12 residues. The CDR3 reads CASSLTRIQAFF. The CDR3 nucleotides are TGTGCCAGCAGCTTAACGCGGATCCAAGCTTTCTTT. Using reference TRBV7-9 and TRBJ1-1 for the parts outside the CDR3, the full variable domain is DTGVSQNPRHKITKRGQNVTFRCDPISEHNRLYWYRQTLGQGPEFLTYFQNEAQLEKSRLLSDRFSAERPKGSFSTLEIQRTEQGDSAMYLCASSLTRIQAFFGQGTRLTVV.

This clone was detected only a few times. The chain recombines TRBV7-4 with TRBJ1-4; 8 bases are shared with TRBD1. The CDR3 totals 17 residues. Germline loops: CDR1 SGHVT, CDR2 SQSDAQ. V shed 3 bases, J shed 7 bases, and the junction held 13 bases outside the gene matches. DNA for the CDR3: TGTGCCAGCAGCTTTCCGACGTGGACAGGGCGGAGTGAAAAACTGTTTTTT. The encoded protein is CASSFPTWTGRSEKLFF.

V is TRBV4-1 and J is TRBJ1-4; D not resolved. V was trimmed by 0 bases and J by 6 bases, leaving 2 bases between them. This CDR3 region has 12 residues. Germline loops: CDR1 MGHRA, CDR2 YSYEKL. The CDR3 nucleotides read TGCGCCAGCAGCCAAGACGATGAAAAACTGTTTTTT. As protein: CASSQDDEKLFF.

This clone was seen a few times. This sequence joins TRBV20-1 and TRBJ1-4; 8 bases align to TRBD1. The CDR3 is 11 residues long. In germline, CDR1 is DFQATT, CDR2 SNEGSKA (reference sequence). The CDR3 region is CGGQVDEKLFF. CDR3 coding DNA: TGCGGGGGACAGGTGGATGAAAAACTGTTTTTT.